The sequence of this T cell receptor (beta chain) was determined in a study of PD-L1 blockade in urothelial cancer (dated by TCRdb to 2015 to 2018). A note on the overall study: Every patient began therapy at some point between 2013 and 2015 and was given atezolizumab 1,200 mg intravenously every 3 weeks. Blood samples were analyzed at two time points: 3 weeks after treatment start (second dose) and 6 weeks after treatment start. Pretreatment blood TCR-seq was available for about 30 patients, at least one posttreatment blood collection was obtained for around 25 patients, and tumor TCR-seq was available for around 25 patients. Durable clinical benefit was defined as progression-free survival longer than 6 months, and TCR features were also tested against progression-free and overall survival. TCR sequencing covered pretreatment tumor samples and matched, serially collected peripheral blood taken before and after atezolizumab treatment. About 85% of the 29 patients were males with bladder-origin urothelial cancer, and about 65% of the roughly 30 reported a prior smoking history. An exploratory multi-omic analysis was conducted of the somatic, immune and clinical correlates of response to PD-L1 blockade with atezolizumab in urothelial cancer. An ECOG performance status of 0 or 1 was recorded for the patients, and 0 to 3 prior chemotherapy regimens had been received by the patients. Whole exome sequencing and RNA sequencing of pretreatment tumors were performed alongside TCR sequencing in the same patients. Durable clinical benefit was achieved by nine patients and was not achieved by 20 patients. Blood samples gave median yields of approximately 130,000 T cells and tens of thousands of unique TCRs, along with a median clonality of around 0.075. Points the paper makes about the study in general: Improved progression-free and overall survival was associated with having pretreatment peripheral blood TCR clonality below the median. Because the sample size was small (n ≈ 30) and many exploratory analyses were performed, the results are intended to be hypothesis-generating. Among patients with durable benefit, tumor-associated TCR clones showed greater expansion in peripheral blood 3 weeks after treatment started (n = 22, p = 0.022).

Reading the label with the study, this specimen's time point is: peripheral blood 6 weeks after treatment start. The cohort comprised 30 or so patients with locally advanced or metastatic urothelial carcinoma treated at Memorial Sloan Kettering on a trial protocol. Peripheral blood mononuclear cells were collected pretreatment and during treatment, at between 1 and 8 total time points per patient. The Qiagen DNeasy Blood extraction kit was used to purify genomic DNA from total PBMCs and tumor samples. PBMCs were collected pretreatment and during treatment, and were isolated and stored as previously described. Regarding this clone: There is no known antigen for this receptor. Base qualities are missing; no much larger clone stands one base away.

Each PCR received spiked-in synthetic TCR analog templates so that absolute template abundance could be estimated from read counts. TCRbeta CDR3 regions were amplified from genomic DNA with bias-controlled V and J gene primers using the immunoSEQ assay. Rearranged TCRbeta segments were sequenced at approximately 20X coverage. For the original study's pipeline: Clustering was used to correct sequencing errors, and CDR3s were annotated against IMGT to assign V, D and J genes. Downstream analyses used only productive TCRbeta rearrangements, leaving out any out-of-frame or stop-codon sequences. Clonality was computed as one minus Shannon entropy normalized by the log of the number of unique productive sequences. Fisher's exact test with Benjamini-Hochberg correction, using a cutoff of adjusted p below 0.01, was how clones that differed between time points or between blood and tumor were identified. TCRdb provides this immuneACCESS table in a form limited to in-frame rearrangements. Some clones are lacking; in checked studies, under half of them reflect an unresolved V gene, and why the rest are absent is not known. The V and J calls and clone size are taken from that table; D and trimming were inferred from the DNA. This sample comprises about 48,000 clones, approximately 80% of them detected only once. The ten largest clones add up to approximately 10% of the sample.

The TCR comes from a man in his 70s with urothelial cancer. Specimen: PBMCs, collected around atezolizumab (anti-PD-L1) treatment.

Here is the DNA: TGTGCCAGCAGTTTAAATCGTGGCGGGCTTGGGGATACGCAGTATTTT. It translates to CASSLNRGGLGDTQYF. Recombination connected TRBV27 to TRBJ2-3, and TRBD2 may be the D gene, going by 5 matching bases. CDR3 length: 16 amino acids, cysteine to phenylalanine. The read is trimmed to its CDR3 DNA, 48 bases read in frame from base 1. Trimming costs V 2 bases and J 6 bases, and their ends lie 18 bases apart. The germline V gene (reference sequence) sets CDR1 to MNHEY and CDR2 to SMNVEV.